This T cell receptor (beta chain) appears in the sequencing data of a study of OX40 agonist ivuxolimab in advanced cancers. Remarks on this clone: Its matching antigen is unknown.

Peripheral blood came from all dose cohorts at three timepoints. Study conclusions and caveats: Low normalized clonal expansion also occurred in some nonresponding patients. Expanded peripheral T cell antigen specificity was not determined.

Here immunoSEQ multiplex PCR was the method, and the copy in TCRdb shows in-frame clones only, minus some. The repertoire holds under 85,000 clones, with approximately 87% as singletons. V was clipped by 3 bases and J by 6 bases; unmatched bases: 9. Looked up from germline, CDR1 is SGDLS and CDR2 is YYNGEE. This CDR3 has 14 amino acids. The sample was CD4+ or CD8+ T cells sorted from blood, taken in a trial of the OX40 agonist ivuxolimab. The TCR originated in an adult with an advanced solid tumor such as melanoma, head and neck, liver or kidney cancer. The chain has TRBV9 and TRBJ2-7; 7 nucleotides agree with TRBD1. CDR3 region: CASSASGTAAEQYF. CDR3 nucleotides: TGTGCCAGCAGCGCCTCCGGGACAGCTGCCGAGCAGTACTTC.